Included here is one TCR beta chain sequence, with context. CDR1 is SGHVS and CDR2 is FQNEAQ in the germline V gene. Trimming pared 5 bases from V and 2 bases from J, leaving 21 bases between. CDR3 length: 17 residues. This sample was included in a study of identical twins. Each CDR3 protein is one row after TCRdb ran MiXCR on the 5' RACE reads. This sample has under 300,000 distinct CDR3 sequences, with about 8.3% found just once. These data also featured in a second study, about yellow fever vaccine responses in identical twins.

This sequence joins TRBV7-8 and TRBJ1-1; D is possibly TRBD1 (5 bases). The sequence derives from a woman aged 18-29 years in good health. The specimen was CD8+ T cells sorted from blood. The CDR3 DNA follows: TGTGCCAGCAGCGGTCCAGAGTCGGGGGGAACCAACACTGAAGCTTTCTTT. This sequence encodes CASSGPESGGTNTEAFF.